These T cell receptor beta chains were read from a single sample in a study of blood T cell repertoires in COVID-19. Clones were sequenced by immunoSEQ multiplex PCR, and TCRdb holds only the in-frame ones, with some missing. The sample contains under 250,000 clones, roughly 84% of which appear only once. The specimen sequenced was peripheral blood. The receptors originated from a woman of 80 years or more with acute or convalescent COVID-19. The CDR3 runs from the conserved cysteine through the conserved F or W. Fields, in order: D gene, clone size, J gene, V gene, CDR3 length, CDR3 DNA, CDR3 protein. A D gene is named only where the DNA matches it firmly. Size tells how often a clone was seen (once, few, many) or the class of an expanded clone, and some rows leave it out.

D: NA; size: NA; J: TRBJ1-3; V: TRBV29-1; length: 12; DNA: TGCAGCGTTCGGGACTCCGGGTACACCATATATTTT; CDR3: CSVRDSGYTIYF
D: NA; size: NA; J: TRBJ1-5; V: TRBV2; length: 14; DNA: TGTGCCAGCAGTCTTACAGGCCGCAATCAGCCCCAGCATTTT; CDR3: CASSLTGRNQPQHF
D: NA; size: NA; J: TRBJ1-2; V: TRBV28; length: 16; DNA: TGTGCCAGCAGTCTTCGGAGGGGTATTTTCGACTATGGCTACACCTTC; CDR3: CASSLRRGIFDYGYTF
D: TRBD1; size: NA; J: TRBJ1-2; V: TRBV6-1; length: 17; DNA: TGTGCCAGCAGTGAAGCGGGGACAGGGGTGGGCTACTATGGCTACACCTTC; CDR3: CASSEAGTGVGYYGYTF
D: NA; size: NA; J: TRBJ1-5; V: TRBV10-2; length: 17; DNA: TGCGCCAGCAGTGAGGCGGGGTCGCCCCTTTACAATCAGCCCCAGCATTTT; CDR3: CASSEAGSPLYNQPQHF
D: TRBD2; size: NA; J: TRBJ2-3; V: TRBV7-9; length: 16; DNA: TGTGCCAGCAGCTTAGGGGCTAGCGGTGGCACAGATACGCAGTATTTT; CDR3: CASSLGASGGTDTQYF
D: NA; size: NA; J: TRBJ1-1; V: TRBV7-9; length: 13; DNA: TGTGCCAGCAGCTTATCGGGGGTAACTGAAGCTTTCTTT; CDR3: CASSLSGVTEAFF
D: NA; size: NA; J: TRBJ1-4; V: TRBV24-1; length: 18; DNA: TGTGCCACCGAGGAAGCCTTCCGTCGACAGACAACTAATGAAAAACTGTTTTTT; CDR3: CATEEAFRRQTTNEKLFF
D: NA; size: NA; J: TRBJ1-1; V: TRBV2; length: 14; DNA: TGTGCCAGCAAAAGGACAGATTCGAACACTGAAGCTTTCTTT; CDR3: CASKRTDSNTEAFF
D: TRBD2; size: NA; J: TRBJ2-3; V: TRBV2; length: 15; DNA: TGTGCCAGCAGAGGACTAGCGGGGGTGGCAGATACGCAGTATTTT; CDR3: CASRGLAGVADTQYF
D: NA; size: NA; J: TRBJ1-6; V: TRBV19; length: 14; DNA: TGTGCCAGTAGTCCTTGGAGGTATAATTCACCCCTCCACTTT; CDR3: CASSPWRYNSPLHF
D: NA; size: many; J: TRBJ2-7; V: TRBV3-1/TRBV3-2; length: 12; DNA: TGTGCCAGCAGCCAGAGCTCCTACGAGCAGTACTTC; CDR3: CASSQSSYEQYF
D: TRBD2; size: NA; J: TRBJ2-7; V: TRBV27; length: 14; DNA: TGTGCCAGCAGCGGGACTAGCGGGATCTACGAGCAGTACTTC; CDR3: CASSGTSGIYEQYF
D: TRBD1; size: NA; J: TRBJ2-7; V: TRBV14; length: 15; DNA: TGTGCCAGCAGCCAAGGAGGGACAGGTCTCTACGAGCAGTACTTC; CDR3: CASSQGGTGLYEQYF
D: TRBD1; size: NA; J: TRBJ2-6; V: TRBV4-3; length: 18; DNA: TGCGCCAGCAGCCAAACAGGGGAATGGGGCTCTGGGGCCAACGTCCTGACTTTC; CDR3: CASSQTGEWGSGANVLTF
D: NA; size: NA; J: TRBJ1-1; V: TRBV28; length: 13; DNA: TGTGCCATCGGGGGGGGGTTGAGAACTGAAGCTTTCTTT; CDR3: CAIGGGLRTEAFF
D: TRBD1; size: NA; J: TRBJ2-7; V: TRBV18; length: 15; DNA: TGTGCCAGCTCACTAACAGGGGACACTACCTACGAGCAGTACTTC; CDR3: CASSLTGDTTYEQYF
D: TRBD2; size: NA; J: TRBJ2-1; V: TRBV4-1; length: 17; DNA: TGCGCCAGCAGCCAAGATACTAGCGGGGGGGCCCCCCGTGAGCAGTTCTTC; CDR3: CASSQDTSGGAPREQFF
D: TRBD1; size: NA; J: TRBJ1-3; V: TRBV18; length: 16; DNA: TGTGCCAGCTCACCGCAGGGGGAAGGCAGGCGGAACACCATATATTTT; CDR3: CASSPQGEGRRNTIYF
D: TRBD1; size: NA; J: TRBJ2-2; V: TRBV5-1; length: 20; DNA: TGCGCCAGCAGCTTGTTACCCCTGGATGAGGACAGGTCCGGAACCGGGGAGCTGTTTTTT; CDR3: CASSLLPLDEDRSGTGELFF
D: TRBD1; size: NA; J: TRBJ1-2; V: TRBV7-9; length: 14; DNA: TGTGCCAGCAGCCCGAGACAGGGGAACTATGGCTACACCTTC; CDR3: CASSPRQGNYGYTF
D: TRBD2; size: medium-sized; J: TRBJ2-7; V: TRBV7-6; length: 16; DNA: TGTGCCAGCAGCTTAGTCCCTAGCGGGGTAACCTACGAGCAGTACTTC; CDR3: CASSLVPSGVTYEQYF
D: NA; size: NA; J: TRBJ1-1; V: TRBV19; length: 15; DNA: TGTGCCAGTAGTATCTCCGCCGACAGGTACGGTGAAGCTTTCTTT; CDR3: CASSISADRYGEAFF
D: TRBD1; size: NA; J: TRBJ1-2; V: TRBV6-1; length: 15; DNA: TGTGCCAGCAGTGAAGGGTCAGGGGGCGACTATGGCTACACCTTC; CDR3: CASSEGSGGDYGYTF
D: NA; size: NA; J: TRBJ2-2; V: TRBV5-1; length: 15; DNA: TGCGCCAGCAGCTTGGTGACCGGGGGGCCCGGGGAGCTGTTTTTT; CDR3: CASSLVTGGPGELFF
D: NA; size: NA; J: TRBJ1-1; V: TRBV5-4; length: 14; DNA: TGTGCCAGCAGCTTGAAAGGACTCAACACTGAAGCTTTCTTT; CDR3: CASSLKGLNTEAFF
D: NA; size: NA; J: TRBJ1-5; V: TRBV24-1; length: 23; DNA: TGTGCCACCAGTGATTTGCGTCATTTCAAACAGCTTAGGGGATTTTATAGCAATCAGCCCCAGCATTTT; CDR3: CATSDLRHFKQLRGFYSNQPQHF
D: TRBD1; size: NA; J: TRBJ2-7; V: TRBV7-8; length: 13; DNA: TGTGCCAGCAGCCGGGCACAGGGGTACGAGCAGTACTTC; CDR3: CASSRAQGYEQYF
D: TRBD1; size: NA; J: TRBJ1-2; V: TRBV5-1; length: 14; DNA: TGCGCCAGCAGCTGGGACAGAGGAATCTATGGCTACACCTTC; CDR3: CASSWDRGIYGYTF
D: NA; size: NA; J: TRBJ2-5; V: TRBV9; length: 14; DNA: TGTGCCAGCAGCCCCTCAGGGCCACAAGAGACCCAGTACTTC; CDR3: CASSPSGPQETQYF
D: NA; size: NA; J: TRBJ1-1; V: TRBV4-3; length: 13; DNA: TGCGCCAGCAGCCAAGATCAGAGGGCCGGGGCTTTCTTT; CDR3: CASSQDQRAGAFF
D: NA; size: NA; J: TRBJ2-1; V: TRBV18; length: 16; DNA: TGTGCCAGCTCACAGACTCGGCAGGGGCCGTACAATGAGCAGTTCTTC; CDR3: CASSQTRQGPYNEQFF
D: NA; size: NA; J: TRBJ2-7; V: TRBV5-4; length: 12; DNA: TGTGCCAGCAGCCCACAGGGCTACGAGCAGTACTTC; CDR3: CASSPQGYEQYF
D: NA; size: NA; J: TRBJ2-3; V: TRBV7-2; length: 14; DNA: TGTGCCAGCACCTGGGGGGATCCCACAGATACGCAGTATTTT; CDR3: CASTWGDPTDTQYF
D: NA; size: NA; J: TRBJ1-1; V: TRBV27; length: 14; DNA: TGTGCCAGCAGTTTATATCTCAGCGGGGCTGAAGCTTTCTTT; CDR3: CASSLYLSGAEAFF
D: NA; size: NA; J: TRBJ1-6; V: TRBV3-1/TRBV3-2; length: 15; DNA: TGTGCCAGCAGCCAAGGACAGATTCGCTATTCACCCCTCCACTTT; CDR3: CASSQGQIRYSPLHF
D: NA; size: NA; J: TRBJ1-1; V: TRBV11-1; length: 13; DNA: TGTGCCAGCAGCTTAGCCACAGACACTGAAGCTTTCTTT; CDR3: CASSLATDTEAFF
D: NA; size: NA; J: TRBJ2-5; V: TRBV5-8; length: 15; DNA: TGTGCCAGCAGCGGGAGACCGGGACTGGAAGAGACCCAGTACTTC; CDR3: CASSGRPGLEETQYF
D: TRBD2; size: NA; J: TRBJ2-3; V: TRBV29-1; length: 16; DNA: TGCAGCGTTGCCCTGACTAGCGGGGGGGCCGGAGATACGCAGTATTTT; CDR3: CSVALTSGGAGDTQYF
D: NA; size: NA; J: TRBJ1-2; V: TRBV19; length: 14; DNA: TGTGCCAGTACCCAGACAGGCCATAACTATGGCTACACCTTC; CDR3: CASTQTGHNYGYTF
D: NA; size: NA; J: TRBJ2-1; V: TRBV12-2; length: 19; DNA: TGTGCAAGTCGCTTTCCGCCGACCCTAGCGGGGTGGTCCTACAATGAGCAGTTCTTC; CDR3: CASRFPPTLAGWSYNEQFF
D: TRBD1; size: NA; J: TRBJ1-2; V: TRBV10-3; length: 17; DNA: TGTGCCAGTTGGGGGGGGGACAGGGGCCAACCTTCGAGCGGCTACACCTTC; CDR3: CASWGGDRGQPSSGYTF
D: NA; size: NA; J: TRBJ1-2; V: TRBV5-6; length: 15; DNA: TGTGCCAGCAGCTCGGGAAGCGCAGGACCCTATGGCTACACCTTC; CDR3: CASSSGSAGPYGYTF
D: NA; size: NA; J: TRBJ1-1; V: TRBV2; length: 14; DNA: TGTGCCAGCAGGATTGGGCAGGTAGACACTGAAGCTTTCTTT; CDR3: CASRIGQVDTEAFF
D: NA; size: NA; J: TRBJ2-2; V: TRBV19; length: 14; DNA: TGTGCCAGTAGCACGACAGCAAACACCGGGGAGCTGTTTTTT; CDR3: CASSTTANTGELFF
D: TRBD1; size: NA; J: TRBJ1-1; V: TRBV7-2; length: 13; DNA: TGTGCCAGCAGCTTGACAGGGTATACTGAAGCTTTCTTT; CDR3: CASSLTGYTEAFF
D: TRBD1; size: NA; J: TRBJ1-1; V: TRBV27; length: 15; DNA: TGTGCCAGCAAGGGACAGGGAAGATGGGACACTGAAGCTTTCTTT; CDR3: CASKGQGRWDTEAFF
D: NA; size: NA; J: TRBJ1-2; V: TRBV5-1; length: 14; DNA: TGCGCCAGCAGCTTGAATTTCCCCGTGTATGGCTACACCTTC; CDR3: CASSLNFPVYGYTF
D: NA; size: NA; J: TRBJ1-1; V: TRBV5-4; length: 16; DNA: TGTGCCAGCAGCCCCGGGGGACCCGGGGTGAACACTGAAGCTTTCTTT; CDR3: CASSPGGPGVNTEAFF
D: NA; size: NA; J: TRBJ2-5; V: TRBV19; length: 15; DNA: TGTGCCAGTAGTACCCCCCCGCGACCGGGGGAGACCCAGTACTTC; CDR3: CASSTPPRPGETQYF
D: TRBD2; size: NA; J: TRBJ2-5; V: TRBV7-2; length: 15; DNA: TGTGCCAGCAGCTTAAACGGGGGGGCAAGAGAGACCCAGTACTTC; CDR3: CASSLNGGARETQYF